The rows below give T cell receptor beta chains drawn from one sample of a study of beta chain features in type 1 diabetes. The repertoire was sequenced with immunoSEQ multiplex PCR; TCRdb's copy has only in-frame clones and lacks some. The sample holds around 280,000 clones, roughly 15% seen once. Material for sequencing was naive CD4+ T cells from blood. Source of these receptors: a man aged 18 to 29 with type 1 diabetes. The CDR3 runs from the conserved cysteine through the conserved F or W. Each record gives: clone size, V gene, J gene, D gene, CDR3 DNA, CDR3 protein. A D gene is named only where the DNA matches it firmly. Rows may omit the clone size; those that give it use once, few, many or a size class.

>few|TRBV6-5|TRBJ2-1|TRBD1
TGTGCCAGCAGGACAGGGGGTTACAATGAGCAGTTCTTC
CASRTGGYNEQFF
>few|TRBV5-6|TRBJ2-5|NA
TGTGCCAGCAGCTTGCAGGTGGAGACCCAGTACTTC
CASSLQVETQYF
>NA|TRBV10-3|TRBJ2-1|TRBD2
TGTGCCATCAGTGAGTCGATGGGTAGCGGGGACACCTACAATGAGCAGTTCTTC
CAISESMGSGDTYNEQFF
>NA|TRBV11-2|TRBJ1-3|NA
TGTGCCAGCGGCCTCATACGGGGGGTCATTGGAAACACCATATATTTT
CASGLIRGVIGNTIYF
>NA|TRBV4-3|TRBJ1-2|TRBD1
TGCGCCAGCAGCCAAGGGCGGACAGGGGAGTACTATGGCTACACCTTC
CASSQGRTGEYYGYTF
>NA|TRBV7-9|TRBJ1-1|NA
TGTGCCAGCAGCTCACAGAACACTGAAGCTTTCTTT
CASSSQNTEAFF
>NA|TRBV5-4|TRBJ1-2|NA
TGTGCCAGCAGCGTCCCGGACAGACTCTATGGCTACACCTTC
CASSVPDRLYGYTF
>NA|TRBV4-3|TRBJ2-1|TRBD1
TGCGCCAGCAGCCAGCGACAGGGGAGTAGGATCAATGAGCAGTTCTTC
CASSQRQGSRINEQFF
>NA|TRBV9|TRBJ2-5|NA
TGTGCCAGCAGCGACCCCCCGGTAGAGACCCAGTACTTC
CASSDPPVETQYF
>NA|TRBV7-9|TRBJ2-7|NA
TGTGCCAGCAGCTCTCGTATCCGCTCCTACGAGCAGTACTTC
CASSSRIRSYEQYF
>NA|TRBV7-2|TRBJ2-1|TRBD2
TGTGCCAGCAGTCGGGGGACTAGCGAGATGCAGTTCTTC
CASSRGTSEMQFF
>few|TRBV5-4|TRBJ1-5|TRBD1
TGTGCCAGCAGCAAGGACAGGGATCAGCCCCAGCATTTT
CASSKDRDQPQHF
>few|TRBV28|TRBJ1-6|TRBD1
TGTGCCAGCAGCGGACAGGGGGGTTCCTATAATTCACCCCTCCACTTT
CASSGQGGSYNSPLHF
>NA|TRBV18|TRBJ2-1|NA
TGTGCCAGCACCCCTTCGATAGAGTACCGCTCCTACAATGAGCAGTTCTTC
CASTPSIEYRSYNEQFF
>NA|TRBV7-9|TRBJ2-7|NA
TGTGCCAGCAGCTTACCCCTGTCCTACGAGCAGTACTTC
CASSLPLSYEQYF
>NA|TRBV6-6|TRBJ2-7|TRBD1
TGTGCCAGCAGTTTCGGACAGGGGGAAGGCGAGCAGTACTTC
CASSFGQGEGEQYF
>NA|TRBV18|TRBJ2-1|TRBD1
TGTGCCAGCTCACGAGGGGACAGCTACAATGAGCAGTTCTTC
CASSRGDSYNEQFF
>many|TRBV29-1|TRBJ2-7|NA
TGCAGCGTTGACCGAGGGAACGAGCAGTACTTC
CSVDRGNEQYF
>NA|TRBV7-2|TRBJ2-1|NA
TGTGCCAGCAGCTTAGGCCAGGGCCCCTACAATGAGCAGTTCTTC
CASSLGQGPYNEQFF
>few|TRBV30|TRBJ1-5|TRBD1
TGTGCCTGGAGTGAGGGACAGGGAAGTCAGCCCCAGCATTTT
CAWSEGQGSQPQHF
>NA|TRBV7-9|TRBJ1-2|NA
TGTGCCAGCAGCCGGCCCGGCGGGTATGGCTACACCTTC
CASSRPGGYGYTF
>NA|TRBV9|TRBJ2-5|TRBD2
TGTGCCAGCACGCGGGGGACGGGGGGAGGGGAGACCCAGTACTTC
CASTRGTGGGETQYF
>few|TRBV2|TRBJ1-5|TRBD1
TGTGCCAGCAGTGAGGACAGGAACCAGCCCCAGCATTTT
CASSEDRNQPQHF
>NA|TRBV9|TRBJ1-6|NA
TGTGCCAGCAGCCCCTACGATGGGGGGGGCGTTTCACCCCTCCACTTT
CASSPYDGGGVSPLHF
>few|TRBV4-3|TRBJ2-2|TRBD2
TGCGCCAGCAGCCAAGACCGGGACTACTACACCGGGGAGCTGTTTTTT
CASSQDRDYYTGELFF
>few|TRBV5-1|TRBJ2-7|NA
TGCGCCAGCAGCTTGGGGACGGGATACGAGCAGTACTTC
CASSLGTGYEQYF
>NA|TRBV28|TRBJ2-3|TRBD1
TGTGCCAGCATGGATCAGGGGGCAGGCACAGATACGCAGTATTTT
CASMDQGAGTDTQYF
>few|TRBV30|TRBJ2-7|TRBD2
TGTGCCTGGAGTGTGAGCGGGAGTAGATACGAGCAGTACTTC
CAWSVSGSRYEQYF
>many|TRBV4-3|TRBJ2-2|NA
TGCGCCAGCAGCCAAGCCCTAGGGGAGCTGTTTTTT
CASSQALGELFF
>NA|TRBV4-3|TRBJ2-1|TRBD2
TGCGCCAGCAGCCAAGTAGCGGGGGGGCCTGGTGAGCAGTTCTTC
CASSQVAGGPGEQFF
>NA|TRBV7-2|TRBJ2-5|NA
TGTGCCAGCAGCTACCAGGAGACCCAGTACTTC
CASSYQETQYF
>NA|TRBV9|TRBJ1-4|NA
TGTGCCAGCAGCGTAGGAGGCCCAACTAATGAAAAACTGTTTTTT
CASSVGGPTNEKLFF
>NA|TRBV9|TRBJ2-7|TRBD2
TGTGCCAGCAGCCGTCTAGCGGGCCTCCAGCAGTACTTC
CASSRLAGLQQYF
>few|TRBV27|TRBJ1-1|TRBD1
TGTGCCAGCAGTTTAGGTGTACAGGGGGGGACTGAAGCTTTCTTT
CASSLGVQGGTEAFF
>few|TRBV18|TRBJ1-1|NA
TGTGCCAGCTCACCAAACACGGGCGGGACTGAAGCTTTCTTT
CASSPNTGGTEAFF
>few|TRBV28|TRBJ1-3|NA
TGTGCCAGCAGTTTTGCAGGTTCTGGAAACACCATATATTTT
CASSFAGSGNTIYF